Below, 28 T cell receptor beta chains from the same sample are listed, as sequenced in a study of shared clonotypes between healthy human individuals. Libraries were prepared by immunoSEQ multiplex PCR; TCRdb keeps only in-frame clonotypes and omits some of them. The sample shows millions of clones, approximately 95% of them seen only once. The sample comprised naive CD4+ T cells sorted from blood. Subset defined: CD45RA+ positively selected. These receptors came from a man aged 18 to 30 in good health.

V usage is TRBV2 and J usage is TRBJ2-7, with 8 positions matching TRBD2. Germline CDR1 is SNHLY and CDR2 is FYNNEI. The V and J ends lost 6 bases and 7 bases, in that order; junction bases with no gene match: 11. The CDR3 has 14 amino acids. The CDR3 sequence: CASSYKLAAGEQYF. Written as DNA, the CDR3 is TGTGCCAGCAGCTATAAACTAGCGGCTGGGGAGCAGTACTTC. The whole variable domain, filled in from reference TRBV2 and TRBJ2-7, reads EPEVTQTPSHQVTQMGQEVILRCVPISNHLYFYWYRQILGQKVEFLVSFYNNEISEKSEIFDDQFSVERPDGSNFTLKIRSTKLEDSAMYFCASSYKLAAGEQYFGPGTRLTVT.

The chain has TRBV10-3 and TRBJ2-1; a possible D gene is TRBD2 (6 bases). V was shortened by 10 bases and J by 5 bases, with 15 bases between the two germline ends. Germline V gene sequence: CDR1 ENHRY, CDR2 SYGVKD. The length of the CDR3 is 13 residues. CDR3 protein: CATSTSMHNEQFF. In nucleotides, the CDR3 is TGTGCCACTTCGACTAGTATGCACAATGAGCAGTTCTTC.

This chain connects TRBV19 to TRBJ2-1, with TRBD2 matching over 8 bases. V trimming: 4 bases; J trimming: 1 base; junction bases outside the gene matches: 6. From germline, CDR1 is LNHDA and CDR2 SQIVND (reference sequence). This CDR3 comprises 16 residues. The DNA of the CDR3 is TGTGCCAGTAGTACCCTAGCGGGCCCATCCTACAATGAGCAGTTCTTC. Translating it yields CASSTLAGPSYNEQFF.

This clone was counted between two and nine times. The genes are TRBV2 and TRBJ1-5, with D uncertain. V shed 3 bases and J shed 6 bases, with 3 bases lying between them. Germline values: CDR1 SNHLY, CDR2 FYNNEI. This CDR3 comprises 11 residues. For the CDR3, the DNA is TGTGCCAGCAGTGATCCTCAGCCCCAGCATTTT. Its translation: CASSDPQPQHF.

This clone was detected a few times. The genes are TRBV9 and TRBJ2-1, with 9 bases fitting TRBD1. Germline V CDR1 and CDR2: SGDLS, YYNGEE. The CDR3 is 15 residues long. V lost 3 bases and J lost 6; bases outside the gene matches: 7. The CDR3 sequence is CASSDRDRVSNEQFF. CDR3 nucleotides: TGTGCCAGCAGCGACCGGGACAGGGTATCCAATGAGCAGTTCTTC. The full variable domain, its missing parts supplied by reference TRBV9 and TRBJ2-1, is DSGVTQTPKHLITATGQRVTLRCSPRSGDLSVYWYQQSLDQGLQFLIQYYNGEERAKGNILERFSAQQFPDLHSELNLSSLELGDSALYFCASSDRDRVSNEQFFGPGTRLTVL.

This rearrangement joins TRBV6-5 to TRBJ2-2; D unresolved. Germline V gene sequence: CDR1 MNHEY, CDR2 SVGAGI. The ends were cut back, 6 bases at V and 4 bases at J, with 9 bases in the middle. The CDR3 runs to 13 residues. CDR3 sequence reads: CASSPTSTGELFF. The DNA for the CDR3 is TGTGCCAGCAGCCCTACTTCCACCGGGGAGCTGTTTTTT.

The rearrangement links TRBV10-3 to TRBJ1-6; D call uncertain. The CDR3 is 14 amino acids. The V and J ends lost 3 bases and 7 bases respectively, with 10 bases between them. CDR1 is ENHRY and CDR2 is SYGVKD in the germline V gene. This CDR3 is CAISDLAANSPLHF. As DNA, the CDR3 is TGTGCCATCAGTGACTTGGCAGCAAATTCACCCCTCCACTTT.

With regard to this clone: Other DNA sequences of this sample code for an identical CDR3. The chain carries TRBV5-6 and TRBJ1-6; TRBD1 matches 8 bases. V shed 0 bases and J 4 bases; nucleotides not matched to a gene: 0. This CDR3 region has 15 residues. Germline V gene lookup returns CDR1 SGHDT and CDR2 YYEEEE. This chain's CDR3 is CASSLDRGYNSPLHF. As DNA, the CDR3 is TGTGCCAGCAGCTTGGACAGGGGGTATAATTCACCCCTCCACTTT.

This sequence joins TRBV7-2 and TRBJ2-7; the D is unclear. V was trimmed by 0 bases and J by 7 bases, leaving 7 bases between them. The CDR3 spans 12 residues. Germline V gene sequence: CDR1 SGHTA, CDR2 FQGNSA. The CDR3 DNA is TGTGCCAGCAGCTTAGCCCGTCGGGAGCAGTACTTC. This codes for CASSLARREQYF. The full variable domain, rest sourced from reference TRBV7-2 and TRBJ2-7, is GAGVSQSPSNKVTEKGKDVELRCDPISGHTALYWYRQSLGQGLEFLIYFQGNSAPDKSGLPSDRFSAERTGGSVSTLTIQRTQQEDSAVYLCASSLARREQYFGPGTRLTVT.

Comment on this clone: The sample contains more than one DNA sequence encoding this CDR3. This chain links TRBV18 with TRBJ1-1; D is ambiguous. Germline V gene sequence: CDR1 KGHSH, CDR2 LQKENI. Deletions cut 4 bases from V and 0 bases from J, with 3 bases between. The CDR3 has 12 residues. The CDR3 DNA sequence: TGTGCCAGCTCACGGGTGAACACTGAAGCTTTCTTT. This sequence encodes CASSRVNTEAFF. Using reference TRBV18 and TRBJ1-1 for the parts outside the CDR3, the full variable domain is NAGVMQNPRHLVRRRGQEARLRCSPMKGHSHVYWYRQLPEEGLKFMVYLQKENIIDESGMPKERFSAEFPKEGPSILRIQQVVRGDSAAYFCASSRVNTEAFFGQGTRLTVV.

The V and J genes are TRBV30 and TRBJ2-7; possibly TRBD2 for D (6 bases). V was clipped by 5 bases and J by 6 bases, with 20 bases between them. Germline CDR1 and CDR2: GTSNPN and SVGIG (reference sequence). CDR3 length equals 14 residues. CDR3 bases: TGTGCCTGGGACACCGGGAGTCCGATTAGCGAGCAGTACTTC. It codes for CAWDTGSPISEQYF.

The chain joins TRBV4-1 to TRBJ2-7; the D gene is possibly TRBD2 (6 bases). The CDR3 extends over 15 amino acids. The germline V gene encodes CDR1 MGHRA and CDR2 YSYEKL. V was cut by 1 base and J by 0 bases, with 10 bases left in between. CDR3 sequence (DNA): TGCGCCAGCAGCCAAGCCTCTAGCGCCTCCTACGAGCAGTACTTC. As protein: CASSQASSASYEQYF.

The chain links TRBV12-5 to TRBJ2-7; TRBD1 agrees at 7 bases. The CDR3 sequence is 14 residues long. The germline CDR1 and CDR2 sequences are LGHNT and FRNRAP. Losses at the gene ends were 8 bases for V and 2 bases for J; bases not matched to a gene: 9. CDR3 in DNA: TGTGCTAGTACCCTTACAGGGGTAACCTACGAGCAGTACTTC. It yields the protein CASTLTGVTYEQYF.

The chain joins TRBV2 to TRBJ2-7; 7 bases agree with TRBD1. CDR1 is SNHLY and CDR2 is FYNNEI in the germline V gene. The length of the CDR3 is 13 residues. V was clipped by 4 bases and J by 6 bases; unmatched bases: 6. The CDR3 sequence: CASSATGLGEQYF. The DNA for the CDR3 is TGTGCCAGCAGTGCGACAGGGCTTGGCGAGCAGTACTTC.

V and J are TRBV6-1 and TRBJ1-2; 7 bases align to TRBD1. This CDR3 contains 15 residues. Trimming at V came to 7 bases and at J to 4 bases, leaving 12 bases not matched to a gene. The germline V gene has CDR1 MNHNS and CDR2 SASEGT. As DNA, the CDR3 is TGTGCCAGCAATGCCGTTAGGGGGCTGGCCTATGGCTACACCTTC. This encodes CASNAVRGLAYGYTF.

For the CDR3, the DNA is TGCGCCAGCAGCCAAGGGGACAGGTTCAATTCACCCCTCCACTTT. Residues: CASSQGDRFNSPLHF. J is TRBJ1-6 and V is TRBV4-1, with 8 bases fitting TRBD1. The trim removed 1 base at V and 7 bases at J, leaving 3 bases unmatched. Looked up from germline, CDR1 is MGHRA and CDR2 is YSYEKL. The CDR3 runs to 15 residues.

The chain couples TRBV10-2 to TRBJ1-2; D is ambiguous. V was trimmed by 3 bases and J by 4 bases, leaving 15 bases between them. The length of the CDR3 is 15 residues. From germline, CDR1 is WSHSY and CDR2 SAAADI. This CDR3 reads CASSDLREGAYGYTF. DNA of the CDR3: TGCGCCAGCAGTGATCTGAGGGAAGGTGCCTATGGCTACACCTTC.

This chain connects TRBV5-1 to TRBJ2-7; D tentatively fits TRBD1 or TRBD2 (5 bases each). Germline CDR1 reads SGHRS; CDR2 reads YFSETQ. The CDR3 has 13 residues. V lost 7 bases and J lost 4, with 15 bases in between. The CDR3 here is CASGPYEGYEQYF. The CDR3 DNA sequence: TGCGCCAGCGGCCCGTATGAGGGGTACGAGCAGTACTTC.

The rearrangement links TRBV7-3 to TRBJ2-7; 11 bases are shared with TRBD1. Per the germline V gene, CDR1 is SGHTA and CDR2 is FQGTGA. This CDR3 comprises 14 residues. V lost 4 bases to trimming and J lost 5 bases; unmatched junction nucleotides: 4. CDR3 residues: CASSSGQGGHEQYF. CDR3 DNA: TGTGCCAGCAGCTCGGGACAGGGGGGCCACGAGCAGTACTTC.

The genes are TRBV7-3 and TRBJ2-6, with 8 bases that match TRBD1. CDR1 SGHTA and CDR2 FQGTGA come from the germline V gene. Trimming removed 4 bases from V and 2 bases from J; junction bases left unmatched: 1. This CDR3 has 15 amino acids. The CDR3 reads CASSSQGAGANVLTF. The CDR3 nucleotides are TGTGCCAGCAGCTCACAGGGGGCTGGGGCCAACGTCCTGACTTTC.

This chain uses TRBV11-2 with TRBJ2-5, with unresolved D. The CDR3 extends over 13 amino acids. The V end was cut by 3 bases, the J end by 3 bases, with 8 bases between. Germline V gene sequence: CDR1 SGHAT, CDR2 FQNNGV. DNA of the CDR3: TGTGCCAGCAGCTTCCTATTAGAAGAGACCCAGTACTTC. Translation gives CASSFLLEETQYF.

The chain uses TRBV7-6 and TRBJ2-5; the D gene is possibly TRBD1 (6 bases). Per germline, CDR1 SGHVS and CDR2 FNYEAQ. The germline V and J ends were trimmed by 5 bases and 5 bases, with 21 bases remaining between them. The length of the CDR3 is 16 residues. CDR3 protein: CASSRTGTPERETQYF. In DNA form, the CDR3 reads TGTGCCAGCAGCCGGACCGGGACACCTGAGAGGGAGACCCAGTACTTC.

With regard to this clone: Other nucleotide sequences from this sample produce the same CDR3. This chain links TRBV11-2 with TRBJ1-4, with 9 positions matching TRBD1. Germline values: CDR1 SGHAT, CDR2 FQNNGV. Losses at the gene ends were 1 base for V and 4 bases for J; bases not matched to a gene: 1. The CDR3 has 15 residues. The CDR3 sequence: CASSLVTGGNEKLFF. The DNA of the CDR3 is TGTGCCAGCAGCTTAGTGACAGGGGGTAATGAAAAACTGTTTTTT.

V usage is TRBV11-2 and J usage is TRBJ2-5; the D is unclear. V lost 5 bases and J lost 2, with 12 bases in between. The CDR3 consists of 14 residues. Germline V gene sequence: CDR1 SGHAT, CDR2 FQNNGV. CDR3 loop: CASSPGTLQETQYF. Written as DNA, the CDR3 is TGTGCCAGCAGCCCCGGAACCCTTCAAGAGACCCAGTACTTC.

The V gene is TRBV7-2, the J gene TRBJ1-6; D remains ambiguous. CDR3 length equals 15 residues. The germline V gene has CDR1 SGHTA and CDR2 FQGNSA. Trimming took 3 bases from V and 10 from J, leaving 16 bases between them. The CDR3 DNA sequence: TGTGCCAGCAGCTTCGTGACGGGAATTGAGTCACCCCTCCACTTT. Translated, it gives CASSFVTGIESPLHF.

The chain joins TRBV7-2 to TRBJ2-5; 7 bases agree with TRBD2. Germline CDR1 SGHTA, CDR2 FQGNSA. The CDR3 consists of 15 residues. V lost 1 base and J lost 6; bases outside the gene matches: 8. The CDR3 DNA is TGTGCCAGCAGCTTAGTACGGGAGGCCGGAAAGACCCAGTACTTC. This encodes CASSLVREAGKTQYF.

The chain carries TRBV6-5 and TRBJ2-3; TRBD1 might be the D (6 bases). V dropped 6 bases and J dropped 0 bases, with 10 bases sitting between them. The CDR3 totals 14 residues. From germline, CDR1 is MNHEY and CDR2 SVGAGI. As DNA, the CDR3 is TGTGCCAGCAGGCGACAGGTCAGCACAGATACGCAGTATTTT. It specifies CASRRQVSTDTQYF.

V usage is TRBV13 and J usage is TRBJ1-1; unclear D gene. V was cut by 5 bases and J by 1 base, with 14 bases left in between. The CDR3 loop spans 15 amino acids. CDR1 and CDR2 (germline): PRHDT, FYEKMQ (reference sequence). CDR3 protein: CASSTYLSGNTEAFF. The CDR3 coding sequence is TGTGCCAGCAGCACATACCTCTCAGGGAACACTGAAGCTTTCTTT.